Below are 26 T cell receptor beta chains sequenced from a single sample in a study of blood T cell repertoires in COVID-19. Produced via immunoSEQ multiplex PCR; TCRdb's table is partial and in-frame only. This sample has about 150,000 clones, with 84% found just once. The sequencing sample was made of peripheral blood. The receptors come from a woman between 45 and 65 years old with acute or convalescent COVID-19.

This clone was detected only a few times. CDR3 protein: CAWSIREKLFF. CDR3 nucleotides: TGTGCCTGGAGTATCCGTGAAAAACTGTTTTTT. The rearrangement uses TRBV30 and TRBJ1-4, with D uncertain. Trimming took off 2 bases at V and 7 bases at J, with 5 bases between the two ends. The CDR3 is 11 amino acids. Germline CDR1 is GTSNPN and CDR2 is SVGIG (reference sequence).

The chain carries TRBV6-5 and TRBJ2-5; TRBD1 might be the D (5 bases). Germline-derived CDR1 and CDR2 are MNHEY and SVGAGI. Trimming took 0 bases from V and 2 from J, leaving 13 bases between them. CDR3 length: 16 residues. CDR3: CASSYSIPGWQETQYF. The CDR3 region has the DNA TGTGCCAGCAGTTACTCGATCCCAGGGTGGCAAGAGACCCAGTACTTC.

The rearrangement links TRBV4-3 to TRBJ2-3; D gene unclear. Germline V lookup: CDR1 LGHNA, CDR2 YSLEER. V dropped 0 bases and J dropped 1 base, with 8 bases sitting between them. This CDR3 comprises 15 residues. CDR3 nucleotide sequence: TGCGCCAGCAGCCAAGACTTGTTAGGCACAGATACGCAGTATTTT. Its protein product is CASSQDLLGTDTQYF.

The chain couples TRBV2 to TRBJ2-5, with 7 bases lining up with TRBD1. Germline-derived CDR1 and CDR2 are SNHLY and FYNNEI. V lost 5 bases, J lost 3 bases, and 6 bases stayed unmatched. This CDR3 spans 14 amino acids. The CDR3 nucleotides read TGTGCCAGCAGTAGGGACAGCCCTGAAGAGACCCAGTACTTC. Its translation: CASSRDSPEETQYF. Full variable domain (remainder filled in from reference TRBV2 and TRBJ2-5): EPEVTQTPSHQVTQMGQEVILRCVPISNHLYFYWYRQILGQKVEFLVSFYNNEISEKSEIFDDQFSVERPDGSNFTLKIRSTKLEDSAMYFCASSRDSPEETQYFGPGTRLLVL.

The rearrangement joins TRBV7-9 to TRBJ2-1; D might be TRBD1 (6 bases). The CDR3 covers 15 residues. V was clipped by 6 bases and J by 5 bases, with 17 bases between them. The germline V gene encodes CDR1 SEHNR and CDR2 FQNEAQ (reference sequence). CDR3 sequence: CASRPGTRYDNEQFF. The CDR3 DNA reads TGTGCCAGCAGACCCGGGACACGCTACGACAATGAGCAGTTCTTC.

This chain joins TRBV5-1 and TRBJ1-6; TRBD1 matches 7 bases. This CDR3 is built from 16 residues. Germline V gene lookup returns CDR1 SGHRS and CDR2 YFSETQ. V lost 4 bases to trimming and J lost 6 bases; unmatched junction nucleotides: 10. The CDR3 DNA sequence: TGCGCCAGCAGCCCGGGAGGGGGCGCGGGTAATTCACCCCTCCACTTT. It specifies CASSPGGGAGNSPLHF.

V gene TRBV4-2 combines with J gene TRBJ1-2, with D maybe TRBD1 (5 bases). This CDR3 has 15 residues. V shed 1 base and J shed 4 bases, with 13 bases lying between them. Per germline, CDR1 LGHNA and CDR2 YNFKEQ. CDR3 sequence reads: CASSQAPQGGYGYTF. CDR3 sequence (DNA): TGTGCCAGCAGCCAAGCTCCCCAGGGAGGCTATGGCTACACCTTC.

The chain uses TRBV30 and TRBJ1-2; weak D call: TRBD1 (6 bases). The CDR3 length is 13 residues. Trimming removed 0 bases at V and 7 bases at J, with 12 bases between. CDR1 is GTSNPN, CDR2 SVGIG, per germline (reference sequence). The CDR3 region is CAWSVQTGLGYTF. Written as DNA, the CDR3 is TGTGCCTGGAGTGTACAGACAGGACTTGGCTACACCTTC.

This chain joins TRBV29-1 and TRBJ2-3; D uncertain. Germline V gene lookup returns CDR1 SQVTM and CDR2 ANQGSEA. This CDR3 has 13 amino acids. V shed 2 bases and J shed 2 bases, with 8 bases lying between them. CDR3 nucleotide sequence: TGCAGCGTTGAACCCCAGGCCACAGATACGCAGTATTTT. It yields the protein CSVEPQATDTQYF.

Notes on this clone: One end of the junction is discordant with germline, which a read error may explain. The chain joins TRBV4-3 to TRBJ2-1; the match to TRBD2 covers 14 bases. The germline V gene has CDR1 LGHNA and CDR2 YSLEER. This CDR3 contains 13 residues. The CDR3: CASSQTSGGARIF. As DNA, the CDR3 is TGCGCCAGCAGCCAGACTAGCGGGGGGGCCCGGATCTTC.

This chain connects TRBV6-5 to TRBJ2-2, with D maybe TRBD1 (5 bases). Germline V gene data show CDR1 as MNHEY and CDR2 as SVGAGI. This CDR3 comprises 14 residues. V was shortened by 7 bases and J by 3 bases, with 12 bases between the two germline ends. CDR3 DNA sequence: TGTGCCAGCATTACCACAGGTTACACCGGGGAGCTGTTTTTT. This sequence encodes CASITTGYTGELFF.

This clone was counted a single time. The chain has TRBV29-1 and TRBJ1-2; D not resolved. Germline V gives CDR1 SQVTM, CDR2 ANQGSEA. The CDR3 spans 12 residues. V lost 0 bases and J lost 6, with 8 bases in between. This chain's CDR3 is CSVEDRRDGYTF. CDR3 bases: TGCAGCGTTGAAGATCGACGGGATGGCTACACCTTC.

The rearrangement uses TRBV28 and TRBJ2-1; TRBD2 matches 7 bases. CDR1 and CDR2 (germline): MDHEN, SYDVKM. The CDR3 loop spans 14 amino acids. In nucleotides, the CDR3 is TGTGTCGTTCAGGGAGGGATTCAGTACAATGAGCAGTTCTTC. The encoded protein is CVVQGGIQYNEQFF.

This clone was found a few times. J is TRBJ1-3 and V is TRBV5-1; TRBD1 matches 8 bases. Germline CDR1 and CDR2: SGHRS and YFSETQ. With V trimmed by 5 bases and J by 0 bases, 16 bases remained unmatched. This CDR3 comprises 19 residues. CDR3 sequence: CASSTSGTQGALSGNTIYF. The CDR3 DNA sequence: TGCGCCAGCAGTACCTCCGGGACCCAGGGGGCCCTCTCTGGAAACACCATATATTTT.

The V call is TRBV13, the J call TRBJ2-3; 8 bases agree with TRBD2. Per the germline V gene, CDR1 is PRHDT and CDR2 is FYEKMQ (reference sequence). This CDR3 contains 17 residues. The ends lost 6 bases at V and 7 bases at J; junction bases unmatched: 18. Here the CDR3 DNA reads TGTGCCAGCAGTGAAGCCCGTAGCGGGACGGTGGTAAATACGCAGTATTTT. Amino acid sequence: CASSEARSGTVVNTQYF.

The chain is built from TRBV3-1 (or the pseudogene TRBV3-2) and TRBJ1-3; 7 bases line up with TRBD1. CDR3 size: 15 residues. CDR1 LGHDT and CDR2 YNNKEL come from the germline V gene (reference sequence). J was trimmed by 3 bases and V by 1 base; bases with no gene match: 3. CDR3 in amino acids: CASSQGQGFGNTIYF. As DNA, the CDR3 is TGTGCCAGCAGCCAAGGACAGGGTTTTGGAAACACCATATATTTT.

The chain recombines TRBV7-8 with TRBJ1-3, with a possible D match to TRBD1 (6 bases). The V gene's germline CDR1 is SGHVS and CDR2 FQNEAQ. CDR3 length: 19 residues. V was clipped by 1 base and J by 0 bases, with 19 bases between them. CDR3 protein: CASSLVWQGPLHSGNTIYF. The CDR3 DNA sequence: TGTGCCAGCAGCTTAGTCTGGCAGGGGCCGCTTCACTCTGGAAACACCATATATTTT. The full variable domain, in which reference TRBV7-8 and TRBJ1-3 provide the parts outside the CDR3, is GAGVSQSPRYKVAKRGQDVALRCDPISGHVSLFWYQQALGQGPEFLTYFQNEAQLDKSGLPSDRFFAERPEGSVSTLKIQRTQQEDSAVYLCASSLVWQGPLHSGNTIYFGEGSWLTVV.

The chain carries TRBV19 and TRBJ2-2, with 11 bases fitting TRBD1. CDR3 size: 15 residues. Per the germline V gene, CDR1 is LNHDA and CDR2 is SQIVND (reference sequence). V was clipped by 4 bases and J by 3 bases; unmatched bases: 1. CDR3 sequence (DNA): TGTGCCAGTAGTAGGGACAGGGGGTACACCGGGGAGCTGTTTTTT. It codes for CASSRDRGYTGELFF. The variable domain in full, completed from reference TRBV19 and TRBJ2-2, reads DGGITQSPKYLFRKEGQNVTLSCEQNLNHDAMYWYRQDPGQGLRLIYYSQIVNDFQKGDIAEGYSVSREKKESFPLTVTSAQKNPTAFYLCASSRDRGYTGELFFGEGSRLTVL.

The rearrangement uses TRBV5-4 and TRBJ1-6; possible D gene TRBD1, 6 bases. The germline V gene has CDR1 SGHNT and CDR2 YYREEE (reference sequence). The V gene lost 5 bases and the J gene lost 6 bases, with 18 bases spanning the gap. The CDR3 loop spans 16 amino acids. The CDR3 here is CASRFGQSGGNSPLHF. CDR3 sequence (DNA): TGTGCCAGCAGATTCGGACAGTCTGGGGGTAATTCACCCCTCCACTTT.

The CDR3 spells CASSQGAAAGEAFF. The CDR3 region has the DNA TGCGCCAGCAGCCAGGGGGCTGCAGCGGGAGAAGCTTTCTTT. The V gene is TRBV4-3, the J gene TRBJ1-1, with D maybe TRBD1 (6 bases). Germline V gene data show CDR1 as LGHNA and CDR2 as YSLEER. The length of the CDR3 is 14 residues. Trimming left V 3 bases short and J 8 bases short, with 16 bases between.

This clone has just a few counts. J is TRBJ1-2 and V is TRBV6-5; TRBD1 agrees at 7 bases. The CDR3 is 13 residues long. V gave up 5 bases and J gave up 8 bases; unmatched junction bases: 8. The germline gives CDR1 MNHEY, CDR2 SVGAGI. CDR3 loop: CASSIQGTGGYTF. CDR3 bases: TGTGCCAGCAGTATACAGGGGACTGGAGGCTACACCTTC.

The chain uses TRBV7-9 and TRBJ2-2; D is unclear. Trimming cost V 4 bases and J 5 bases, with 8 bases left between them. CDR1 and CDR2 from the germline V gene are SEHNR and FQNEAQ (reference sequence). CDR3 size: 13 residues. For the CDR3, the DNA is TGTGCCAGCAGCTCCTATTCGACCGGGGAGCTGTTTTTT. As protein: CASSSYSTGELFF. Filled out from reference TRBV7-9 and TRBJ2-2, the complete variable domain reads DTGVSQNPRHKITKRGQNVTFRCDPISEHNRLYWYRQTLGQGPEFLTYFQNEAQLEKSRLLSDRFSAERPKGSFSTLEIQRTEQGDSAMYLCASSSYSTGELFFGEGSRLTVL.

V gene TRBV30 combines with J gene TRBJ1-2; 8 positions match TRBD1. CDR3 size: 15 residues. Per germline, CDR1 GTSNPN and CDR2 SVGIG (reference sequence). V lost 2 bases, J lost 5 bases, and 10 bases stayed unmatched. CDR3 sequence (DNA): TGTGCCTGGAGTATCAGGGGGCGATCCCTTTATGGCTACACCTTC. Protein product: CAWSIRGRSLYGYTF. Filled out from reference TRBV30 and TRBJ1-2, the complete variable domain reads SQTIHQWPATLVQPVGSPLSLECTVEGTSNPNLYWYRQAAGRGLQLLFYSVGIGQISSEVPQNLSASRPQDRQFILSSKKLLLSDSGFYLCAWSIRGRSLYGYTFGSGTRLTVV.

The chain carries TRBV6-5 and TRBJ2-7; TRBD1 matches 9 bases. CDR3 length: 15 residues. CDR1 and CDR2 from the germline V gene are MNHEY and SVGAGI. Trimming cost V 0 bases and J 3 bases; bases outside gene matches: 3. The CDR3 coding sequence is TGTGCCAGCAGTTACTCCGGGACAGGGCACTACGAGCAGTACTTC. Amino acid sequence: CASSYSGTGHYEQYF.

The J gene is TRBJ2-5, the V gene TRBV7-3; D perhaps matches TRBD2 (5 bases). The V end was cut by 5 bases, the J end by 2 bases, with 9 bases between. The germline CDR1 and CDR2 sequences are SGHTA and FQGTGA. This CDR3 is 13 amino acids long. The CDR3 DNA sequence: TGTGCCAGCAGCGCCGGGGAACAAGAGACCCAGTACTTC. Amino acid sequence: CASSAGEQETQYF.

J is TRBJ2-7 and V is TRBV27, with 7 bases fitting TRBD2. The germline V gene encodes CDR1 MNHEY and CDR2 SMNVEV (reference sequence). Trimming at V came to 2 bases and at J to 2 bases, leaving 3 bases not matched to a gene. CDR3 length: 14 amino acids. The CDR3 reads CASSLGTNPYEQYF. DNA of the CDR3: TGTGCCAGCAGTTTAGGGACTAACCCCTACGAGCAGTACTTC.